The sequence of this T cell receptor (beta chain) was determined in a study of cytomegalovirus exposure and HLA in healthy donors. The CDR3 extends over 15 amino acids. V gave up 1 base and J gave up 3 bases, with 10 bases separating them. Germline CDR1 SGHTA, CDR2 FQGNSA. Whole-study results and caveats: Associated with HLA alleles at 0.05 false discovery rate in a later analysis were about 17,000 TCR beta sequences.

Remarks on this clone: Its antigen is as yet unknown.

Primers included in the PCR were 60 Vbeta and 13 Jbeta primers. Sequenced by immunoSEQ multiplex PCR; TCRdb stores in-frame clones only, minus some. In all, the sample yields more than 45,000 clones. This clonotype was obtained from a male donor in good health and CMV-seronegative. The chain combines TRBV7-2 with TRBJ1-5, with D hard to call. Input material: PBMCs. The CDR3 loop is CASSLGGRDNQPQHF. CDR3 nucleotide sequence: TGTGCCAGCAGCTTAGGAGGACGGGACAATCAGCCCCAGCATTTT.